One and the same sample provided the 16 T cell receptor beta chains below, sequenced in a study of blood T cell repertoires in COVID-19. The repertoire was sequenced with immunoSEQ multiplex PCR; TCRdb's copy has only in-frame clones and lacks some. The table has roughly 670,000 clones, around 90% seen once. Sequences were obtained from peripheral blood. The receptors here all came from a woman younger than 35 with acute or convalescent COVID-19.

This chain uses TRBV15 with TRBJ2-5, with 7 positions matching TRBD2. Germline V gene sequence: CDR1 LNHNV, CDR2 YYDKDF (reference sequence). With V trimmed by 0 bases and J by 1 base, 11 bases remained unmatched. The CDR3 runs 18 residues. The CDR3 reads CATSRDLGGSAPQETQYF. CDR3 DNA: TGTGCCACCAGCAGAGATCTCGGGGGGTCGGCCCCCCAAGAGACCCAGTACTTC.

The sample holds a few counts of this clone. The chain employs TRBV5-1 and TRBJ1-2; D not resolved. Trimming took 4 bases from V and 4 from J, leaving 8 bases between them. The germline gives CDR1 SGHRS, CDR2 YFSETQ. The CDR3 totals 12 residues. The CDR3, as DNA: TGCGCCAGCAGCGAGTACGGCTATGGCTACACCTTC. Translated, it gives CASSEYGYGYTF. The full variable domain, its missing parts supplied by reference TRBV5-1 and TRBJ1-2, is KAGVTQTPRYLIKTRGQQVTLSCSPISGHRSVSWYQQTPGQGLQFLFEYFSETQRNKGNFPGRFSGRQFSNSRSEMNVSTLELGDSALYLCASSEYGYGYTFGSGTRLTVV.

The chain combines TRBV5-5 with TRBJ1-6; 12 nucleotides match TRBD1. Germline CDR1 is SGHKS and CDR2 is YYEKEE (reference sequence). This CDR3 comprises 14 residues. V dropped 3 bases and J dropped 10; count of bases not matched to a gene: 2. The CDR3 region is CASSSGTGGSPLHF. DNA of the CDR3: TGTGCCAGCAGCTCCGGGACAGGGGGCTCACCCCTCCACTTT.

The genes are TRBV7-9 and TRBJ2-2; D unresolved. The CDR3 is made up of 14 amino acids. V lost 0 bases and J lost 6, with 8 bases in between. Germline V CDR1 and CDR2: SEHNR, FQNEAQ (reference sequence). In DNA, the CDR3 is TGTGCCAGCAGCTTAGCGCAGTTGGCCGGGGAGCTGTTTTTT. The encoded protein is CASSLAQLAGELFF.

The chain recombines TRBV6-5 with TRBJ1-1, with no clear D. Trimming removed 8 bases from V and 6 bases from J, with 16 bases in between. Per germline, CDR1 MNHEY and CDR2 SVGAGI. The CDR3 loop spans 13 amino acids. In DNA, the CDR3 is TGTGCCAGCGGGAATCCCCCGAGGGCTGAAGCTTTCTTT. It translates to CASGNPPRAEAFF.

The V and J genes are TRBV19 and TRBJ1-1; D may be TRBD1 (6 bases). Per the germline V gene, CDR1 is LNHDA and CDR2 is SQIVND (reference sequence). The V end lost 5 bases, the J end lost 4 bases, and 11 bases lay between the germline ends. The length of the CDR3 is 13 residues. In DNA, the CDR3 is TGTGCCAGTAGTGGGACACTGGGCACTGAAGCTTTCTTT. Protein: CASSGTLGTEAFF.

The V gene is TRBV7-8, the J gene TRBJ2-3; weak D call: TRBD1 (6 bases). Germline lookup yields CDR1 SGHVS and CDR2 FQNEAQ. The V and J ends lost 5 bases and 0 bases respectively, with 12 bases between them. The CDR3 consists of 15 residues. Here the CDR3 reads CASSLGHRSTDTQYF. As DNA, the CDR3 is TGTGCCAGCAGCCTGGGACACCGTAGCACAGATACGCAGTATTTT. Complete variable domain (other parts from reference TRBV7-8 and TRBJ2-3): GAGVSQSPRYKVAKRGQDVALRCDPISGHVSLFWYQQALGQGPEFLTYFQNEAQLDKSGLPSDRFFAERPEGSVSTLKIQRTQQEDSAVYLCASSLGHRSTDTQYFGPGTRLTVL.

The chain couples TRBV24-1 to TRBJ1-2; a weak D match, TRBD1 (5 bases). Trimming took 2 bases from V and 6 from J, leaving 12 bases between them. CDR1 KGHDR and CDR2 SFDVKD come from the germline V gene. This CDR3 is built from 14 residues. CDR3 protein: CATSDSQRGDGYTF. CDR3 nucleotide sequence: TGTGCCACCAGTGATTCGCAGCGGGGGGATGGCTACACCTTC.

The gene calls are TRBV4-1 and TRBJ2-7, with D maybe TRBD1 (6 bases). The CDR3 is made up of 16 amino acids. Germline V gene sequence: CDR1 MGHRA, CDR2 YSYEKL. Trimming shortened V by 4 bases and J by 0 bases, and 16 bases separated the two germline ends. Here the CDR3 reads CASSPLGAHVSYEQYF. CDR3 coding DNA: TGCGCCAGCAGCCCGTTGGGGGCCCACGTCTCCTACGAGCAGTACTTC.

This clone turned up a few times. The V call is TRBV7-6, the J call TRBJ1-2; tentatively, D is TRBD1 (5 bases). The CDR3 runs 16 residues. The V end was cut by 1 base, the J end by 2 bases, with 14 bases between. Germline V lookup: CDR1 SGHVS, CDR2 FNYEAQ. CDR3 in amino acids: CASSLGGHSGNYGYTF. The CDR3 nucleotides read TGTGCCAGCAGCTTAGGAGGACATTCTGGCAACTATGGCTACACCTTC.

The rearrangement links TRBV18 to TRBJ1-1; 8 bases line up with TRBD1. The CDR3 is 22 amino acids. J gave up 6 bases and V 2 bases, and 29 bases lay outside the gene matches. Germline loops: CDR1 KGHSH, CDR2 LQKENI. The CDR3: CASSPGGQAPQNYTERIAEAFF. CDR3 sequence (DNA): TGTGCCAGCTCACCAGGGGGACAGGCTCCCCAAAACTACACAGAGAGAATTGCTGAAGCTTTCTTT.

The chain couples TRBV12-5 to TRBJ2-3, with 7 nucleotides matching TRBD2. CDR1 is LGHNT and CDR2 is FRNRAP in the germline V gene. V was clipped by 4 bases and J by 6 bases; unmatched bases: 13. This CDR3 spans 16 amino acids. The CDR3 protein is CASGSRNRLAPDTQYF. CDR3 nucleotides: TGTGCTAGTGGTTCCCGAAACCGACTAGCCCCGGATACGCAGTATTTT.

The CDR3 DNA reads as TGTGCCAGCAGCCCGCGGAGGGGAGAGCAGTACTTC. Protein sequence: CASSPRRGEQYF. This chain links TRBV3-1 (or the pseudogene TRBV3-2) with TRBJ2-7, with a weak D call TRBD2 (6 bases). The germline V gene has CDR1 LGHDT and CDR2 YNNKEL (reference sequence). The CDR3 runs to 12 residues. V lost 4 bases and J lost 7, with 11 bases in between.

The chain is built from TRBV12-5 and TRBJ1-2; 8 bases map to TRBD1. V dropped 5 bases and J dropped 3; count of bases not matched to a gene: 8. CDR3 size: 15 residues. CDR1 and CDR2 (germline): LGHNT, FRNRAP. The CDR3, as DNA: TGTGCTAGTGGTCTACAGGGGGTAGGTGACTATGGCTACACCTTC. Amino acid sequence: CASGLQGVGDYGYTF.

The chain couples TRBV25-1 to TRBJ2-2, with 7 bases matching TRBD2. V shed 6 bases, J shed 6 bases, and the junction held 10 bases outside the gene matches. Germline-derived CDR1 and CDR2 are MGHDK and SYGVNS. This CDR3 contains 15 residues. This CDR3 reads CASSPSGGIAGELFF. The CDR3 DNA follows: TGTGCCAGCAGCCCTTCCGGGGGGATTGCCGGGGAGCTGTTTTTT.

The table lists this clone with a count of one. The gene calls are TRBV5-1 and TRBJ1-2; D gene uncertain. Germline-derived CDR1 and CDR2 are SGHRS and YFSETQ. This CDR3 contains 13 residues. Trimming removed 2 bases at V and 3 bases at J, with 8 bases between. The DNA of the CDR3 is TGCGCCAGCAGCTTAGAGCGGTACTATGGCTACACCTTC. This gives the protein CASSLERYYGYTF.